This TCR beta chain appears in the sequencing data of a study of cytomegalovirus exposure and HLA in healthy donors (dated by TCRdb to between 2016 and 2019). Context from the whole study: An earlier analysis of roughly 570 of the donors reported about 300 Gb of sequence data and around 120 million unique TCR beta sequences obtained from around 190 million T cells. All discovery cohort repertoires had been generated using a single sequencing platform. A later analysis re-analyzed previously published TCR beta repertoires from several hundred donors and added high-resolution HLA genotyping to study TCR occurrence patterns. Genome-wide SNP genotypes for about 55% of the 666 donors were used in a later genetic analysis, which treated that subset as a discovery cohort. In addition to the first cohort of several hundred subjects, a separate validation cohort of approximately 130 different subjects was used. Of the 300 to 400 genotyped donors, about 84% fell in the genetic ancestry cluster associated with self-reported Caucasian donors. A few DR-DQ haplotypes were treated as single units for association and clustering because of strong linkage in the cohort. Both class I and class II loci were covered by HLA typing, at four-digit resolution. Roughly 300 gigabases of sequencing data and 70 million to 100 million unique TCR sequences were included in an early release covering about 620 HLA-typed donors. In an earlier analysis of a few hundred of the donors, high-throughput TCR beta sequencing was used to judge whether each TCR beta V gene segment behaved as functional or pseudogenic. Rather than drawing on any new phenotypic data, the later analysis identified candidate immune exposures from TCR beta sequences and the way those sequences occurred across donors. The number of typed donors differed by locus: roughly 629-640 for A, B, C, DRB1 and DQB1; approximately 520 for DQA1; around 580 for DPA1; and around 450 for DPB1. The study aimed to test whether cataloging public T cell receptors could reveal signatures of past pathogen exposure. On average, roughly 200,000 unique TCR beta nucleotide sequences were sequenced per donor among 350 to 400 genotyped donors of the cohort, with roughly 18% of those sequences being non-productive. To predict cytomegalovirus infection status, the study brought together high-throughput TCR immunosequencing, statistical association of individual TCRs with disease status, and machine learning. Donor age, sex, ethnicity and CMV serostatus were collected together with the repertoire data. The study used immunosequencing to profile the T cell repertoires of 666 subjects and linked those repertoires to cytomegalovirus serostatus.

This clone was observed a single time. Its antigen specificity is not known. No base qualities exist here, and no much larger clone lies one base off it. Libraries were prepared through the immunoSEQ multiplex PCR assay. The multiplex PCR relied on a mix of 60 forward primers for TCR Vbeta segments and 13 reverse primers for TCR Jbeta segments. Amplification of the CDR3 region of rearranged TCR beta genes was performed with a multiplex PCR assay on genomic DNA. The Illumina HiSeq System was used to sequence the amplified TCR beta libraries as 87-base-pair reads. On the study's bioinformatics: Across the 700 or so repertoires, a later analysis counted tens of millions of unique TCR beta chains, roughly 11 million of which were shared by at least two donors. To remove PCR and sequencing errors, raw reads were error-corrected and collapsed into unique sequences using a nearest-neighbor algorithm that merged closely related sequences. CDR3 sequences were aligned to IMGT reference sequences to assign V, D and J gene segments. For a sequence to be retained, a match of at least six nucleotides to both a V gene segment and a J gene segment was required. Rearrangements were classified as productive when the CDR3 lacked stop codons and remained in frame with V and J, and all other rearrangements were classified as non-productive. Following IMGT convention, CDR3 was defined as the stretch from the second conserved V-encoded cysteine to the conserved J-encoded phenylalanine. Sequences without an unambiguous match to a single V gene segment were excluded from the earlier analysis of about 630 of the donors. An earlier analysis of a few hundred of the donors called V segments functional above 56.7% productive rearrangements and segregating when the between-donor standard deviation exceeded 5%. A statistical classification framework was developed to diagnose cytomegalovirus status using the catalog of TCR beta chain sequences. V and J gene assignment, in a later analysis, came from comparing TCR nucleotide sequences with IMGT/GENE-DB human TR gene sequences. Using the TCRdist pipeline, a later analysis assigned CDR3 sequences along with most-parsimonious VDJ recombination scenarios. In a later analysis, every TCR beta chain was defined by the combination of its CDR3 amino acid sequence and its V-gene family, and reads without a unique V-gene family were dropped. A later analysis removed roughly 590 highly shared, low-generation-probability nucleotide sequences to deal with suspected cross-contamination and a sequencing artifact. A later analysis calculated a clonal expansion index for each public chain from normalized within-repertoire ranks of inferred template counts. Generation probabilities in a later analysis came from a VDJ recombination model fitted to out-of-frame rearrangements, and those results were checked against IGoR. In a later analysis, TCR-TCR, TCR-HLA and TCR-CMV co-occurrence was scored with hypergeometric tests, and a repertoire-size bias correction was applied to TCR pairs. To estimate false discovery rates, a later analysis permuted the HLA or CMV assignments 20 times. In a later analysis, co-occurring TCRs were grouped using DBSCAN, with TCRdist sequence similarity added in when clustering inside HLA-allele-positive subsets. Repertoires with fewer than 30,000 or more than 120,000 public chains, plus five repertoires with anomalous nucleotide sharing, were excluded from co-occurrence clustering. What TCRdb holds here is the immuneACCESS table cut down to in-frame rearrangements. Part of the clones is not present; checked against another copy, under half of the missing clones reflect an unresolved V gene, and the others are unexplained. The DNA gave D and trimming, while V, J and clone size come from that table. For this sample the table gives fewer than 150,000 clones, of which roughly four fifths were detected only once. The leading ten clones occupy around 14% of the sample.

Overall study outcomes, separate from this receptor: Broadly in line with IMGT annotations, most TCR beta V segments showed up in productive rearrangements about 87% or about 30% of the time in an earlier analysis of about 500 of the donors. Around 16 rarely observed V segments, including chromosome 9 orphons, were excluded from the earlier analysis of approximately 500 of the donors because counts were too low. Roughly uniform sequencing depth across donors was assumed in presence/absence analyses, although this assumption may not hold. Specific HLA alleles were associated with some 15,000 TCR beta sequences at a false discovery rate of 0.05 in a later analysis. Compared with the roughly 720-donor mean, donors in an Asian-associated ancestry cluster had fewer N-insertions in productive TCRs, according to a later genetic analysis. The cohort was sequenced for TCR beta chains only, and without alpha or paired-chain data the features that could be detected were limited. Most TCR sequences were seen in very few donors, while some public TCRs were found in many individuals. Correlated functional status among segregating V segments might reflect linkage disequilibrium, but an unknown experimental factor could not be ruled out. The study gave a list of about 150 TCR beta chains associated with cytomegalovirus. A later analysis found that HLA-associated TCR beta chains were more clonally expanded and had lower generation probabilities than equally common non-associated chains. In a later genetic analysis, a missense DCLRE1C variant was associated with V-gene and J-gene trimming of TCR beta chains, and the association was replicated in an independent cohort. In vitro tests confirmed that three of the cytomegalovirus-associated TCR beta chains recognize cytomegalovirus antigens. A cluster of highly shared sequence variants was judged likely to represent a technical artifact of the sequencing pipeline. Some IMGT-functional V segments, including TRBV6-2 and TRBV6-3, could not be told apart with the 87-base-pair reads, so those segments were excluded. The authors suggested that the approach could potentially be generalized to other disease states and immunological phenotypes. Several of the top co-occurrence clusters appeared to be linked to parvovirus B19, influenza, CMV and Epstein-Barr virus, according to a later analysis. Because some donors lacked HLA typing at each locus, the association tests relied only on the typed subset. In both the original and validation cohorts, the classifier was reported to diagnose cytomegalovirus status with high specificity and sensitivity. According to a later analysis, TCR association rates differed among HLA loci, with DRB1 alleles showing the most associated TCRs and HLA-C alleles showing the fewest. In a later analysis, most CMV-associated TCR beta chains were found to appear HLA-restricted, with HLA associations seemingly driven largely by CMV exposure. The only immune exposure information available for the cohort was CMV serostatus. A further reported finding was that TCR beta sequences accurately predicted the HLA-A and HLA-B alleles for most subjects in the first cohort. When HLA alleles, especially DR and DQ, strongly co-occurred, attributing TCR associations to individual alleles was difficult.

In total, about 650 healthy bone marrow donors made up the cohort. All cohort members were sampled while nominally healthy, although unrecorded immune exposures were likely present. CMV serostatus was recorded as positive for about 300 and negative for 352 of the 666 cohort members, whereas no CMV serostatus was recorded for the donor in question. Every donor gave a peripheral blood sample, and the peripheral blood mononuclear cells from that sample were used for TCR beta sequencing. Genomic DNA extraction from the blood cell samples was performed with the Qiagen DNeasy Blood Extraction Kit. Including cysteine and phenylalanine, the CDR3 has 20 amino acids. The sequence is cut down to CDR3 DNA, 60 bases in frame from base 1.

The V gene is TRBV21-1 and the J gene is TRBJ1-5. TRBV21-1 is a pseudogene locus. The sequenced material came from PBMCs. This receptor was taken from a human donor in good health. The sequence in DNA is TGTGCCAGCAGCTCCGAGTGGCGGGGCCCTAAGCCCTATAGCAATCAGCCCCAGCATTTT. It specifies CASSSEWRGPKPYSNQPQHF.